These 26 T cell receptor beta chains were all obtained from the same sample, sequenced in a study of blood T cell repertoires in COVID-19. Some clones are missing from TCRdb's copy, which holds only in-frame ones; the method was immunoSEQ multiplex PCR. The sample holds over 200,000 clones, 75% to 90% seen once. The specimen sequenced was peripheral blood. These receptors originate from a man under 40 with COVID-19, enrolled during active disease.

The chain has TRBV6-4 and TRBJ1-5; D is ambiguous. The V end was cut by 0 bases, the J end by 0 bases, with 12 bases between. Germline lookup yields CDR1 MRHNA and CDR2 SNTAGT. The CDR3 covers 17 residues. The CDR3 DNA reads TGTGCCAGCAGTGACTCCACAGTTCTGTGTAGCAATCAGCCCCAGCATTTT. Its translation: CASSDSTVLCSNQPQHF.

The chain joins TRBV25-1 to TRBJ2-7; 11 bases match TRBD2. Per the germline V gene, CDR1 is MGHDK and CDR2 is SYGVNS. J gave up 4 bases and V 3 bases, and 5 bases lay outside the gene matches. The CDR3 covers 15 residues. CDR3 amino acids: CASSDSGTSGYEQYF. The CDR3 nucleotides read TGTGCCAGCAGTGATTCAGGGACTAGCGGTTACGAGCAGTACTTC.

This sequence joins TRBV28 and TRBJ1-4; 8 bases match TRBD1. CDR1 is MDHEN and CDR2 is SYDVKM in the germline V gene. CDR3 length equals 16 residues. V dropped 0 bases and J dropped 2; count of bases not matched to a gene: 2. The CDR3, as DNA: TGTGCCAGCAGTTTATGGGACAGGGTGACTAATGAAAAACTGTTTTTT. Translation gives CASSLWDRVTNEKLFF.

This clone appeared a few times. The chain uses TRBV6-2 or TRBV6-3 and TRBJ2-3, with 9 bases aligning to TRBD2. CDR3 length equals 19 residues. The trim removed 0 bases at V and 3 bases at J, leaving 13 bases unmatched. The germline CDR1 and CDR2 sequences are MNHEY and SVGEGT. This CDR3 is CASSYSNPDSGRGTDTQYF. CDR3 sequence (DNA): TGTGCCAGCAGTTACTCGAATCCCGATAGCGGGAGAGGAACAGATACGCAGTATTTT.

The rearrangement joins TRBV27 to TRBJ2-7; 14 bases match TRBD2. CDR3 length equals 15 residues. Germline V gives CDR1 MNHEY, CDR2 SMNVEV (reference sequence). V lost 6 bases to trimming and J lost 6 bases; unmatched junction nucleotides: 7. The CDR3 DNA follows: TGTGCCAGCAGCCCCAGACTAGCGGGAGGGCCCGAGCAGTACTTC. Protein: CASSPRLAGGPEQYF.

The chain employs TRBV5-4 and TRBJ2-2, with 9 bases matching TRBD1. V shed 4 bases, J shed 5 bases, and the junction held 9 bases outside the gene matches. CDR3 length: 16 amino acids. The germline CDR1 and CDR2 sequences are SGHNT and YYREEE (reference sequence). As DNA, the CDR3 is TGTGCCAGCAGCCTGACCGGGACAGGGCTAACCGGGGAGCTGTTTTTT. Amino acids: CASSLTGTGLTGELFF.

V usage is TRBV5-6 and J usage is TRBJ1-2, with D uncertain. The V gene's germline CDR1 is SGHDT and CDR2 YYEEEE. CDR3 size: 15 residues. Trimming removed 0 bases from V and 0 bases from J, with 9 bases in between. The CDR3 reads CASSLGGNSNYGYTF. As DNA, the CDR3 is TGTGCCAGCAGCTTGGGCGGCAATTCTAACTATGGCTACACCTTC.

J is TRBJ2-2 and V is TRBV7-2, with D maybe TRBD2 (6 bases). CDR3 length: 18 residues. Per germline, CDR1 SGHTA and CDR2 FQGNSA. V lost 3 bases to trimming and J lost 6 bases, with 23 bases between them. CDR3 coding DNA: TGTGCCAGCAGCTTTCCTGGCGGGATAGATCGGGGATCCGGGGAGCTGTTTTTT. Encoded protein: CASSFPGGIDRGSGELFF.

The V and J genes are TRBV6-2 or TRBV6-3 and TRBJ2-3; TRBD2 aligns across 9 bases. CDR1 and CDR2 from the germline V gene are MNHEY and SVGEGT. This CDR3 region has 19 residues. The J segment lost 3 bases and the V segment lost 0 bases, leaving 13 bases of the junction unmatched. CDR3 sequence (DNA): TGTGCCAGCAGTTACTCTTCCGCGGGAGGGCCTATAGTTACAGATACGCAGTATTTT. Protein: CASSYSSAGGPIVTDTQYF.

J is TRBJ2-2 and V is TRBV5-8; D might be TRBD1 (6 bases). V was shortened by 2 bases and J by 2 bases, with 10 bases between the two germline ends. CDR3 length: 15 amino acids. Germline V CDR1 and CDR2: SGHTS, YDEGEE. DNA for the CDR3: TGTGCCAGCAGCTTATACAGGGAAAACACCGGGGAGCTGTTTTTT. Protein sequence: CASSLYRENTGELFF. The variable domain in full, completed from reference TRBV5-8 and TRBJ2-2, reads EAGVTQSPTHLIKTRGQQATLRCSPISGHTSVYWYQQALGLGLQFLLWYDEGEERNRGNFPPRFSGRQFPNYSSELNVNALELEDSALYLCASSLYRENTGELFFGEGSRLTVL.

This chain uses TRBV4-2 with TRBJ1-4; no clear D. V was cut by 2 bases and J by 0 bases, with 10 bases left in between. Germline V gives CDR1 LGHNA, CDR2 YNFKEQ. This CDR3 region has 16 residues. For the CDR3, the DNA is TGTGCCAGCAGCCAATACAACAGTGCAACTAATGAAAAACTGTTTTTT. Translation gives CASSQYNSATNEKLFF.

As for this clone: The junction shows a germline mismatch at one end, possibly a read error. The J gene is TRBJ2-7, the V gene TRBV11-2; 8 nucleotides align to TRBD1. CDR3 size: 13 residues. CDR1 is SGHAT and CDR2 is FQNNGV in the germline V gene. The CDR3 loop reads CASSVDRGYEQYF. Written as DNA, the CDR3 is TGTGCCAGCAGCGTAGACAGGGGATACGAGCAGTACTTC.

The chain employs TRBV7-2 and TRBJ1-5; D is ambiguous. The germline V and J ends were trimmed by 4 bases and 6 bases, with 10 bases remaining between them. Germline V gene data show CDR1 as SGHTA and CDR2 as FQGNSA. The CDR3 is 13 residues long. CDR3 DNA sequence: TGTGCCAGCAGCTCGGGAGGAGGTCAGCCCCAGCATTTT. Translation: CASSSGGGQPQHF.

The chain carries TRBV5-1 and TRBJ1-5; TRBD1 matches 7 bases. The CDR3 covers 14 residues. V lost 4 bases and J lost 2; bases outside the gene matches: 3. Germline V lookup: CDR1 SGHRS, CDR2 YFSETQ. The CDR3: CASSPTGGNQPQHF. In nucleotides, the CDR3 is TGCGCCAGCAGCCCTACAGGGGGCAATCAGCCCCAGCATTTT.

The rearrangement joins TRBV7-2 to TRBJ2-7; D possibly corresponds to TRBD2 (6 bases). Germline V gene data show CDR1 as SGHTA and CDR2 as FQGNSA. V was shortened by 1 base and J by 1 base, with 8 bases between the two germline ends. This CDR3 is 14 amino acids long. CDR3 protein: CASSLDSGSYEQYF. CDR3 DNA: TGTGCCAGCAGCTTAGATAGCGGATCCTACGAGCAGTACTTC.

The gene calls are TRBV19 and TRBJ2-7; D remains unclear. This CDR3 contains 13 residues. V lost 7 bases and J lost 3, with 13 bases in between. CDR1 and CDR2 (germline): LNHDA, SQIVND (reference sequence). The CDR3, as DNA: TGTGCCAGTATTTCGCCGGAGAGCTACGAGCAGTACTTC. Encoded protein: CASISPESYEQYF.

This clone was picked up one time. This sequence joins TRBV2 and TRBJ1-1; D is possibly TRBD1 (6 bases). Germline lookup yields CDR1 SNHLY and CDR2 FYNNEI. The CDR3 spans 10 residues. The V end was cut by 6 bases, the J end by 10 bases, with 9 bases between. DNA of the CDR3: TGTGCCAGCAGACAGGGTGGAGCTTTCTTT. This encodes CASRQGGAFF.

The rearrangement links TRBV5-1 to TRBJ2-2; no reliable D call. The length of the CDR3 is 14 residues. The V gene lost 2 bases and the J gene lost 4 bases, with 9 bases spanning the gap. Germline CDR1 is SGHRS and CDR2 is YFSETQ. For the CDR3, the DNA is TGCGCCAGCAGCTTAGATCTCGGCACCGGGGAGCTGTTTTTT. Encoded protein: CASSLDLGTGELFF.

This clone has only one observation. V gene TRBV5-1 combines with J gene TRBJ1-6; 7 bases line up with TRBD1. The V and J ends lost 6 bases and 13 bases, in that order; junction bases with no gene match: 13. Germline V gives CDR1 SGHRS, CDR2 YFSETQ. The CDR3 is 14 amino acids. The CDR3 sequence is CASNQGGRDSPLHF. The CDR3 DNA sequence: TGCGCCAGCAATCAAGGGGGCAGGGATAGTCCCCTCCACTTT. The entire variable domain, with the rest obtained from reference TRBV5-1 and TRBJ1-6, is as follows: KAGVTQTPRYLIKTRGQQVTLSCSPISGHRSVSWYQQTPGQGLQFLFEYFSETQRNKGNFPGRFSGRQFSNSRSEMNVSTLELGDSALYLCASNQGGRDSPLHFGNGTRLTVT.

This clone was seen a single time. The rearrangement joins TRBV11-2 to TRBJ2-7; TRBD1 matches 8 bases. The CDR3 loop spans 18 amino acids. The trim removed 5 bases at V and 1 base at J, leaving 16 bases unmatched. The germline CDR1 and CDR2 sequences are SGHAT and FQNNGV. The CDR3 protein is CASSPTLTRQGISYEQYF. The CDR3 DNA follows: TGTGCCAGCAGCCCTACATTAACCCGACAGGGGATTTCCTACGAGCAGTACTTC.

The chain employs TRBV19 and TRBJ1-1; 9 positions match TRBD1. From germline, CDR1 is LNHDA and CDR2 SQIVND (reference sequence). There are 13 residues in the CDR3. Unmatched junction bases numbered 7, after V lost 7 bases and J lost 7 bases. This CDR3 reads CASTNGQGYEAFF. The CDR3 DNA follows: TGTGCCAGTACCAACGGACAGGGGTATGAAGCTTTCTTT.

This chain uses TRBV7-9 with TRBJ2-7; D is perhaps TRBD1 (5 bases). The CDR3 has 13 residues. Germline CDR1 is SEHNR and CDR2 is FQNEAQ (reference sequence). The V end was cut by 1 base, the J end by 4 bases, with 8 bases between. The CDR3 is CASSLGTTYEQYF. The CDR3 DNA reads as TGTGCCAGCAGCTTAGGGACAACGTACGAGCAGTACTTC.

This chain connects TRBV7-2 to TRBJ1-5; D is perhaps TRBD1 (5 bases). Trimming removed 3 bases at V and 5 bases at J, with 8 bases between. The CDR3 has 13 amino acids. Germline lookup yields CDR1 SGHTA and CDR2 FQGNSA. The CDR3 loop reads CASSLPGDQPQHF. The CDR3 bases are TGTGCCAGCAGCTTGCCGGGGGATCAGCCCCAGCATTTT. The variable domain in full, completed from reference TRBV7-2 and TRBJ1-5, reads GAGVSQSPSNKVTEKGKDVELRCDPISGHTALYWYRQSLGQGLEFLIYFQGNSAPDKSGLPSDRFSAERTGGSVSTLTIQRTQQEDSAVYLCASSLPGDQPQHFGDGTRLSIL.

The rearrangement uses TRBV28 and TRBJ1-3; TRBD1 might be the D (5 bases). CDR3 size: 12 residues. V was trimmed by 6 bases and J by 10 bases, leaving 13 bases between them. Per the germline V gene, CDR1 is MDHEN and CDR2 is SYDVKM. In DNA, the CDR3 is TGTGCCAGCAGGGGGGGGTTGATGACCATATATTTT. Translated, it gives CASRGGLMTIYF.

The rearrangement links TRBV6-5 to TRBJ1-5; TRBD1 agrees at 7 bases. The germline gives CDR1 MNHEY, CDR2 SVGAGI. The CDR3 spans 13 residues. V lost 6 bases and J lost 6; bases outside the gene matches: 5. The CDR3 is CASRLDRAQPQHF. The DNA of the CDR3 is TGTGCCAGCAGATTAGACAGGGCTCAGCCCCAGCATTTT.

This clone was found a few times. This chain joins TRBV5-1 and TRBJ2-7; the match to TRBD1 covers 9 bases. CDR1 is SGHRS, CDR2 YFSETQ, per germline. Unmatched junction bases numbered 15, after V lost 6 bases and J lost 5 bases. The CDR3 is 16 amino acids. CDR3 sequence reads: CASKVGPGQGVHEQYF. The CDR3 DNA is TGCGCCAGCAAGGTCGGGCCGGGACAGGGTGTACACGAGCAGTACTTC.